The rows below give T cell receptor beta chains drawn from one sample of a study of shared clonotypes between healthy human individuals. Sequencing used immunoSEQ multiplex PCR; TCRdb keeps in-frame clones, though not all of them. This table holds about 2.1 million clones, over 85% found once. The material sequenced was naive CD8+ T cells from PBMCs. The receptors originated from a man between 18 and 35 years old in good health. Some clones in this sample may be carry-over from other donors' samples. Each CDR3 is given with its conserved first and last residue. Fields, in order: D gene, J gene, clone size, V gene, CDR3 protein, CDR3 DNA. The D gene is left open where the match is weak. Size values are once, few and many counts, or a class for expanded clones, and some rows have none.

D gene: TRBD1; J gene: TRBJ2-1; clone size: .; V gene: TRBV27; CDR3 protein: CASSPLGQVYNEQFF; CDR3 DNA: TGTGCCAGCAGTCCTTTGGGACAGGTTTACAATGAGCAGTTCTTC
D gene: TRBD1; J gene: TRBJ1-1; clone size: .; V gene: TRBV4-3; CDR3 protein: CASSQGTRQGPGTEAFF; CDR3 DNA: TGCGCCAGCAGCCAAGGAACTCGACAGGGGCCAGGTACTGAAGCTTTCTTT
D gene: .; J gene: TRBJ2-7; clone size: .; V gene: TRBV7-8; CDR3 protein: CASTTLSSTSYEQYF; CDR3 DNA: TGTGCCAGCACCACACTCTCTAGTACCTCCTACGAGCAGTACTTC
D gene: .; J gene: TRBJ2-2; clone size: .; V gene: TRBV21-1; CDR3 protein: CASSKGDRNTGELFF; CDR3 DNA: TGTGCCAGCAGCAAAGGGGACAGGAACACCGGGGAGCTGTTTTTT
D gene: .; J gene: TRBJ2-1; clone size: .; V gene: TRBV6-5; CDR3 protein: CASRTSYNEQFF; CDR3 DNA: TGTGCCAGCAGGACTAGCTACAATGAGCAGTTCTTC
D gene: TRBD1; J gene: TRBJ2-1; clone size: .; V gene: TRBV28; CDR3 protein: CASSRAGTGSSYNEQFF; CDR3 DNA: TGTGCCAGCAGTAGAGCCGGGACAGGGAGCTCCTACAATGAGCAGTTCTTC
D gene: .; J gene: TRBJ2-6; clone size: .; V gene: TRBV10-2; CDR3 protein: CASSERFSGANVLTF; CDR3 DNA: TGCGCCAGCAGTGAAAGATTTTCTGGGGCCAACGTCCTGACTTTC
D gene: .; J gene: TRBJ2-1; clone size: .; V gene: TRBV14; CDR3 protein: CASAGGLSYNEQFF; CDR3 DNA: TGTGCCAGCGCCGGGGGGCTCTCCTACAATGAGCAGTTCTTC
D gene: .; J gene: TRBJ1-1; clone size: .; V gene: TRBV7-3; CDR3 protein: CASSLMWTAKGGTEAFF; CDR3 DNA: TGTGCCAGCAGCTTAATGTGGACGGCTAAAGGGGGCACTGAAGCTTTCTTT
D gene: TRBD1; J gene: TRBJ2-1; clone size: .; V gene: TRBV15; CDR3 protein: CATSSRFTGGPYNEQFF; CDR3 DNA: TGTGCCACCAGCAGTCGATTTACAGGGGGCCCCTACAATGAGCAGTTCTTC
D gene: .; J gene: TRBJ2-7; clone size: .; V gene: TRBV30; CDR3 protein: CAWSMSGAGEQYF; CDR3 DNA: TGTGCCTGGAGCATGTCCGGGGCTGGCGAGCAGTACTTC
D gene: .; J gene: TRBJ1-1; clone size: .; V gene: TRBV15; CDR3 protein: CATSRARRTEAFF; CDR3 DNA: TGTGCCACCAGTAGAGCACGACGGACTGAAGCTTTCTTT
D gene: .; J gene: TRBJ2-2; clone size: .; V gene: TRBV13; CDR3 protein: CASSPWAGSMRELFF; CDR3 DNA: TGTGCCAGCAGCCCATGGGCAGGGAGTATGCGGGAGCTGTTTTTT
D gene: .; J gene: TRBJ2-3; clone size: .; V gene: TRBV19; CDR3 protein: CASRTGRQTTDTQYF; CDR3 DNA: TGTGCCAGTAGGACCGGACGGCAGACCACAGATACGCAGTATTTT
D gene: TRBD2; J gene: TRBJ2-3; clone size: .; V gene: TRBV5-1; CDR3 protein: CASSLKTSGHTDTQYF; CDR3 DNA: TGCGCCAGCAGCTTAAAGACTAGCGGGCACACAGATACGCAGTATTTT
D gene: .; J gene: TRBJ2-7; clone size: few; V gene: TRBV4-2; CDR3 protein: CASSQELFSGEQYF; CDR3 DNA: TGTGCCAGCAGCCAAGAGCTGTTTAGCGGCGAGCAGTACTTC
D gene: .; J gene: TRBJ2-7; clone size: once; V gene: TRBV11-2; CDR3 protein: CASTLTGDYEQYF; CDR3 DNA: TGTGCCAGCACGTTAACGGGGGACTACGAGCAGTACTTC
D gene: .; J gene: TRBJ2-7; clone size: .; V gene: TRBV9; CDR3 protein: CASSVGVGTEQYF; CDR3 DNA: TGTGCCAGCAGCGTAGGGGTGGGGACCGAGCAGTACTTC
D gene: .; J gene: TRBJ1-4; clone size: .; V gene: TRBV29-1; CDR3 protein: CSVLDRFATNEKLFF; CDR3 DNA: TGCAGCGTGCTGGACCGATTTGCAACTAATGAAAAACTGTTTTTT
D gene: .; J gene: TRBJ2-7; clone size: .; V gene: TRBV27; CDR3 protein: CASSFGVGEQYF; CDR3 DNA: TGTGCCAGCAGTTTCGGGGTAGGCGAGCAGTACTTC
D gene: TRBD2; J gene: TRBJ2-7; clone size: .; V gene: TRBV4-3; CDR3 protein: CASSPIAGGAYEQYF; CDR3 DNA: TGCGCCAGCAGCCCAATAGCGGGAGGGGCCTACGAGCAGTACTTC
D gene: .; J gene: TRBJ1-2; clone size: .; V gene: TRBV6-1; CDR3 protein: CASSEGTAPVGGYTF; CDR3 DNA: TGTGCCAGCAGTGAAGGGACAGCCCCCGTCGGGGGCTACACCTTC
D gene: TRBD1; J gene: TRBJ2-2; clone size: .; V gene: TRBV27; CDR3 protein: CASSLEQGANTGELFF; CDR3 DNA: TGTGCCAGCAGTCTCGAACAGGGGGCGAACACCGGGGAGCTGTTTTTT
D gene: TRBD2; J gene: TRBJ2-5; clone size: .; V gene: TRBV5-1; CDR3 protein: CASLSAGRDGETQYF; CDR3 DNA: TGCGCCAGCCTTTCTGCGGGGAGGGATGGAGAGACCCAGTACTTC
D gene: TRBD2; J gene: TRBJ2-2; clone size: .; V gene: TRBV11-1; CDR3 protein: CASSLVAAGVRPGELFF; CDR3 DNA: TGTGCCAGCAGCTTAGTTGCGGCGGGAGTGAGACCCGGGGAGCTGTTTTTT
D gene: .; J gene: TRBJ1-1; clone size: .; V gene: TRBV7-9; CDR3 protein: CASSPKENTEAFF; CDR3 DNA: TGTGCCAGCAGCCCCAAAGAGAACACTGAAGCTTTCTTT
D gene: .; J gene: TRBJ2-7; clone size: .; V gene: TRBV28; CDR3 protein: CASSFFLTGAGEQYF; CDR3 DNA: TGTGCCAGCAGTTTCTTCCTCACGGGGGCGGGCGAGCAGTACTTC
D gene: .; J gene: TRBJ2-7; clone size: .; V gene: TRBV27; CDR3 protein: CASSHYSYEQYF; CDR3 DNA: TGTGCCAGCAGTCACTACAGCTACGAGCAGTACTTC
D gene: TRBD1; J gene: TRBJ2-5; clone size: .; V gene: TRBV29-1; CDR3 protein: CSVETGGYQETQYF; CDR3 DNA: TGCAGCGTTGAGACAGGGGGTTACCAAGAGACCCAGTACTTC
D gene: .; J gene: TRBJ1-2; clone size: .; V gene: TRBV2; CDR3 protein: CASQDSLGNYGYTF; CDR3 DNA: TGTGCCAGCCAAGATTCTCTAGGGAACTATGGCTACACCTTC
D gene: .; J gene: TRBJ2-2; clone size: .; V gene: TRBV15; CDR3 protein: CATSGGSVVRTGELFF; CDR3 DNA: TGTGCCACCAGCGGCGGGTCCGTCGTTCGCACCGGGGAGCTGTTTTTT
D gene: .; J gene: TRBJ1-1; clone size: .; V gene: TRBV7-8; CDR3 protein: CASSLPRGRNTEAFF; CDR3 DNA: TGTGCCAGCAGCTTACCCCGAGGGAGGAACACTGAAGCTTTCTTT
D gene: .; J gene: TRBJ1-1; clone size: .; V gene: TRBV6-1; CDR3 protein: CASSNGVYTEAFF; CDR3 DNA: TGTGCCAGCAGTAACGGGGTTTACACTGAAGCTTTCTTT
D gene: .; J gene: TRBJ2-2; clone size: .; V gene: TRBV23-1; CDR3 protein: CASSPRTSNTGELFF; CDR3 DNA: TGCGCCAGCAGTCCAAGGACCTCGAACACCGGGGAGCTGTTTTTT
D gene: .; J gene: TRBJ1-1; clone size: few; V gene: TRBV19; CDR3 protein: CASSLRVNTEAFF; CDR3 DNA: TGTGCCAGTAGTCTAAGAGTGAACACTGAAGCTTTCTTT
D gene: .; J gene: TRBJ2-7; clone size: .; V gene: TRBV5-8; CDR3 protein: CASSLLTETSMAEQYF; CDR3 DNA: TGTGCCAGCAGCTTGTTGACGGAGACTTCTATGGCCGAGCAGTACTTC
D gene: .; J gene: TRBJ2-7; clone size: .; V gene: TRBV7-9; CDR3 protein: CASSLALASYEQYF; CDR3 DNA: TGTGCCAGCAGCTTAGCGCTGGCTTCCTACGAGCAGTACTTC
D gene: TRBD1; J gene: TRBJ1-5; clone size: .; V gene: TRBV15; CDR3 protein: CATSQGQSRGNQPQHF; CDR3 DNA: TGTGCCACCAGTCAGGGACAGTCGAGGGGCAATCAGCCCCAGCATTTT
D gene: .; J gene: TRBJ2-4; clone size: once; V gene: TRBV9; CDR3 protein: CASSVGPRPKNIQYF; CDR3 DNA: TGTGCCAGCAGCGTGGGTCCACGGCCCAAAAACATTCAGTACTTC
D gene: TRBD1; J gene: TRBJ2-7; clone size: .; V gene: TRBV6-5; CDR3 protein: CASSYQGTAYEQYF; CDR3 DNA: TGTGCCAGCAGTTACCAAGGGACAGCCTACGAGCAGTACTTC
D gene: .; J gene: TRBJ2-5; clone size: .; V gene: TRBV16; CDR3 protein: CASSQSGSQQETQYF; CDR3 DNA: TGTGCCAGCAGCCAATCAGGGTCGCAACAAGAGACCCAGTACTTC
D gene: .; J gene: TRBJ2-2; clone size: .; V gene: TRBV7-9; CDR3 protein: CAGSNKDSPNTGELFF; CDR3 DNA: TGTGCCGGCTCAAACAAAGACAGCCCGAACACCGGGGAGCTGTTTTTT
D gene: .; J gene: TRBJ1-1; clone size: once; V gene: TRBV25-1; CDR3 protein: CASSESGGTVNTEAFF; CDR3 DNA: TGTGCCAGCAGTGAATCAGGTGGGACGGTGAACACTGAAGCTTTCTTT
D gene: TRBD2; J gene: TRBJ2-3; clone size: .; V gene: TRBV27; CDR3 protein: CASSSWRSGVSTDTQYF; CDR3 DNA: TGTGCCAGCAGTTCATGGCGTAGCGGGGTTTCCACAGATACGCAGTATTTT
D gene: TRBD1; J gene: TRBJ2-2; clone size: .; V gene: TRBV27; CDR3 protein: CASSLSSGGAVGELFF; CDR3 DNA: TGTGCCAGCAGTTTATCGTCAGGGGGCGCGGTCGGGGAGCTGTTTTTT
D gene: TRBD2; J gene: TRBJ2-2; clone size: .; V gene: TRBV11-3; CDR3 protein: CASSLGGSGRPGELFF; CDR3 DNA: TGTGCCAGCAGCTTAGGCGGGAGCGGACGCCCCGGGGAGCTGTTTTTT
D gene: TRBD2; J gene: TRBJ2-1; clone size: .; V gene: TRBV13; CDR3 protein: CASSFPPPVGRNEQFF; CDR3 DNA: TGTGCCAGCAGCTTTCCCCCGCCGGTCGGGAGGAATGAGCAGTTCTTC
D gene: TRBD2; J gene: TRBJ2-7; clone size: .; V gene: TRBV7-9; CDR3 protein: CASSPRGLADSYEQYF; CDR3 DNA: TGTGCCAGCAGCCCCAGGGGACTAGCGGACTCCTACGAGCAGTACTTC
D gene: .; J gene: TRBJ1-1; clone size: .; V gene: TRBV28; CDR3 protein: CASSLGLGPPEAFF; CDR3 DNA: TGTGCCAGCAGTTTAGGGCTCGGTCCACCTGAAGCTTTCTTT
D gene: .; J gene: TRBJ1-3; clone size: .; V gene: TRBV19; CDR3 protein: CASSITGSGNTIYF; CDR3 DNA: TGTGCCAGTAGTATAACAGGGTCTGGAAACACCATATATTTT
D gene: TRBD2; J gene: TRBJ2-7; clone size: .; V gene: TRBV6-5; CDR3 protein: CASSPGGGPIEQYF; CDR3 DNA: TGTGCCAGCAGTCCGGGGGGGGGCCCCATCGAGCAGTACTTC
D gene: TRBD2; J gene: TRBJ2-5; clone size: .; V gene: TRBV9; CDR3 protein: CASSGTSGRLETQYF; CDR3 DNA: TGTGCCAGCAGCGGAACTAGCGGGAGATTGGAGACCCAGTACTTC
D gene: .; J gene: TRBJ1-1; clone size: .; V gene: TRBV29-1; CDR3 protein: CSVADRYMNTEAFF; CDR3 DNA: TGCAGCGTTGCCGACAGATACATGAACACTGAAGCTTTCTTT
D gene: .; J gene: TRBJ1-4; clone size: .; V gene: TRBV29-1; CDR3 protein: CSVWQGATNEKLFF; CDR3 DNA: TGCAGCGTTTGGCAGGGAGCAACTAATGAAAAACTGTTTTTT
D gene: .; J gene: TRBJ2-7; clone size: .; V gene: TRBV19; CDR3 protein: CASSPRSSGEQYF; CDR3 DNA: TGTGCCAGTAGTCCCAGGTCCTCGGGCGAGCAGTACTTC